Presented here are 24 T cell receptor beta chains from one specimen sequenced in a study of cytomegalovirus exposure and HLA in healthy donors. PCR was performed using 60 Vbeta and 13 Jbeta primers. Clones were sequenced by immunoSEQ multiplex PCR, and TCRdb holds only the in-frame ones, with some missing. The table lists 85,000 to 100,000 clones, approximately 78% of them singletons. The sequenced material came from PBMCs. The receptors derive from a woman aged 60-70 years in good health and CMV-seronegative.

V gene TRBV5-4 combines with J gene TRBJ2-5, with 11 bases identical to TRBD2. J was trimmed by 3 bases and V by 4 bases; bases with no gene match: 8. The CDR3 extends over 16 amino acids. Germline CDR1 SGHNT, CDR2 YYREEE (reference sequence). The CDR3 here is CASSLGLADTKETQYF. The CDR3 DNA is TGTGCCAGCAGCCTGGGACTAGCGGATACGAAAGAGACCCAGTACTTC.

This chain's CDR3 is CATSRESPGTGDEQFF. As DNA, the CDR3 is TGTGCCACCAGCAGAGAATCCCCCGGTACAGGGGACGAGCAGTTCTTC. The chain joins TRBV15 to TRBJ2-1; 7 positions agree with TRBD1. Unmatched junction bases numbered 12, after V lost 0 bases and J lost 10 bases. The CDR3 is 16 amino acids. Germline V gives CDR1 LNHNV, CDR2 YYDKDF (reference sequence).

The chain couples TRBV7-8 to TRBJ2-7, with 12 bases lining up with TRBD2. Germline V lookup: CDR1 SGHVS, CDR2 FQNEAQ. This CDR3 has 15 amino acids. The trim removed 2 bases at V and 5 bases at J, leaving 4 bases unmatched. The CDR3 region is CASSLSSGRANEQYF. The CDR3 DNA follows: TGTGCCAGCAGCTTATCTAGCGGGAGGGCCAACGAGCAGTACTTC.

The V and J genes are TRBV7-6 and TRBJ1-1; D is perhaps TRBD1 (5 bases). Germline CDR1 SGHVS, CDR2 FNYEAQ. This CDR3 spans 14 amino acids. V lost 4 bases to trimming and J lost 5 bases, with 14 bases between them. Here the CDR3 reads CASSSLDRGTEAFF. The CDR3 DNA reads as TGTGCCAGCAGCTCGCTAGACCGGGGGACTGAAGCTTTCTTT. Looking up the rest from reference TRBV7-6 and TRBJ1-1 gives the full variable domain: GAGVSQSPRYKVTKRGQDVALRCDPISGHVSLYWYRQALGQGPEFLTYFNYEAQQDKSGLPNDRFSAERPEGSISTLTIQRTEQRDSAMYRCASSSLDRGTEAFFGQGTRLTVV.

CDR3 loop: CASSLLSWEVGPDTQYF. CDR3 sequence (DNA): TGTGCCAGCAGTTTATTATCTTGGGAGGTGGGCCCAGATACGCAGTATTTT. The chain uses TRBV28 and TRBJ2-3, with D possibly matching TRBD2 (6 bases). V lost 1 base, J lost 4 bases, and 18 bases lay in between. CDR3 length: 17 amino acids. CDR1 MDHEN and CDR2 SYDVKM come from the germline V gene.

This clone was counted between two and nine times. J is TRBJ1-2 and V is TRBV19; the D is unclear. The germline V gene encodes CDR1 LNHDA and CDR2 SQIVND (reference sequence). V lost 5 bases and J lost 5, with 3 bases in between. There are 10 residues in the CDR3. The CDR3 spells CASSSYGYTF. CDR3 coding DNA: TGTGCCAGTAGTTCTTATGGCTACACCTTC.

V is TRBV18 and J is TRBJ1-4, with D possibly TRBD1 on 6 matching bases. V lost 3 bases, J lost 8 bases, and 13 bases lay in between. In germline, CDR1 is KGHSH, CDR2 LQKENI. The CDR3 runs to 14 residues. The CDR3 spells CASSPQARGEKLFF. Written as DNA, the CDR3 is TGTGCCAGCTCACCCCAGGCAAGGGGGGAAAAACTGTTTTTT.

In DNA, the CDR3 is TGTGCCAGCAGTTACTCCCCCAGCGGGATGTACAATGAGCAGTTCTTC. Translating it yields CASSYSPSGMYNEQFF. The chain employs TRBV6-5 and TRBJ2-1; TRBD2 matches 7 bases. This CDR3 comprises 16 residues. Germline-derived CDR1 and CDR2 are MNHEY and SVGAGI. J lost 4 bases, V lost 0 bases, and 6 bases had no gene match.

The count of this clone is one. This chain uses TRBV15 with TRBJ2-5, with 8 nucleotides matching TRBD2. The V segment lost 9 bases and the J segment 4 bases; nucleotides outside the gene matches: 10. Germline V gives CDR1 LNHNV, CDR2 YYDKDF (reference sequence). CDR3 length: 14 amino acids. In nucleotides, the CDR3 is TGTGCCACTCAAGCAGCGGGACTAGGAGAGACCCAGTACTTC. Translating gives CATQAAGLGETQYF.

Written as DNA, the CDR3 is TGTGCCAGCAGGACAGGGGTAAATCAGCCCCAGCATTTT. Encoded protein: CASRTGVNQPQHF. The rearrangement uses TRBV2 and TRBJ1-5; 8 nucleotides match TRBD1. Germline CDR1 reads SNHLY; CDR2 reads FYNNEI. V was clipped by 6 bases and J by 4 bases; unmatched bases: 2. The CDR3 sequence is 13 residues long.

The chain is built from TRBV6-4 and TRBJ2-3, with 10 bases aligning to TRBD1. Losses at the gene ends were 2 bases for V and 1 base for J; bases not matched to a gene: 0. The germline CDR1 and CDR2 sequences are MRHNA and SNTAGT. CDR3 length equals 15 residues. The CDR3 sequence is CASSDGTGGTDTQYF. The CDR3 DNA sequence: TGTGCCAGCAGTGACGGGACAGGGGGCACAGATACGCAGTATTTT.

The rearrangement links TRBV7-2 to TRBJ1-2; D unclear. Germline CDR1 and CDR2: SGHTA and FQGNSA. The CDR3 runs to 15 residues. V lost 5 bases and J lost 6, with 19 bases in between. The CDR3 loop is CASSPRTSAPHGYTF. In nucleotides, the CDR3 is TGTGCCAGCAGCCCCCGAACTTCTGCTCCCCATGGCTACACCTTC. Looking up the rest from reference TRBV7-2 and TRBJ1-2 gives the full variable domain: GAGVSQSPSNKVTEKGKDVELRCDPISGHTALYWYRQSLGQGLEFLIYFQGNSAPDKSGLPSDRFSAERTGGSVSTLTIQRTQQEDSAVYLCASSPRTSAPHGYTFGSGTRLTVV.

The chain recombines TRBV2 with TRBJ1-2, with no clear D. Looked up from germline, CDR1 is SNHLY and CDR2 is FYNNEI. Trimming shortened V by 4 bases and J by 0 bases, and 9 bases separated the two germline ends. There are 14 residues in the CDR3. DNA of the CDR3: TGTGCCAGCAGTGGACTGTTAGCTAACTATGGCTACACCTTC. It encodes CASSGLLANYGYTF.

Turning to this clone: Without the conserved terminal phenylalanine or tryptophan, this CDR3 likely stems from a read error. The V gene is TRBV7-8, the J gene TRBJ2-7; 8 bases agree with TRBD1. Per germline, CDR1 SGHVS and CDR2 FQNEAQ. The V segment lost 5 bases and the J segment 4 bases; nucleotides outside the gene matches: 10. This CDR3 region has 15 residues. CDR3 DNA sequence: TGTGCCAGCAGCCCTGGATCAGGGGGCCTATACGAGCAGTACCTC. Its protein is CASSPGSGGLYEQYL.

This clone came up a few times. The chain recombines TRBV7-9 with TRBJ2-5; D is undetermined. The CDR3 totals 14 residues. V was cut by 1 base and J by 3 bases, with 9 bases left in between. The V gene's germline CDR1 is SEHNR and CDR2 FQNEAQ (reference sequence). CDR3 DNA sequence: TGTGCCAGCAGCTTAGGTATAGCTGAAGAGACCCAGTACTTC. It specifies CASSLGIAEETQYF.

The V and J genes are TRBV7-2 and TRBJ1-5; D gene unclear. CDR3 size: 14 residues. The germline V and J ends were trimmed by 6 bases and 5 bases, with 14 bases remaining between them. Germline V gene lookup returns CDR1 SGHTA and CDR2 FQGNSA. CDR3 amino acids: CASSTRLEDQPQHF. The CDR3 DNA reads as TGTGCCAGCAGTACCCGACTGGAAGATCAGCCCCAGCATTTT.

V and J are TRBV28 and TRBJ1-5; possibly TRBD1 for D (6 bases). Trimming pared 4 bases from V and 0 bases from J, leaving 16 bases between. In germline, CDR1 is MDHEN, CDR2 SYDVKM. CDR3 length: 17 residues. This CDR3 reads CASSSLRGSYSNQPQHF. DNA of the CDR3: TGTGCCAGCAGTTCCTTAAGGGGGAGCTATAGCAATCAGCCCCAGCATTTT.

The rearrangement links TRBV19 to TRBJ1-4; weak D call: TRBD1 (6 bases). The CDR3 covers 17 residues. Germline assignment: CDR1 LNHDA and CDR2 SQIVND (reference sequence). V was cut by 1 base and J by 8 bases, with 20 bases left in between. The CDR3 DNA follows: TGTGCCAGTAGTATAGGAGTGGGGGCCCGCGCCGGGGAAAAACTGTTTTTT. It is translated as CASSIGVGARAGEKLFF.

This clone was seen only a few times. V is TRBV7-8 and J is TRBJ2-7; TRBD2 might be the D (6 bases). The CDR3 totals 17 residues. Germline V lookup: CDR1 SGHVS, CDR2 FQNEAQ. V shed 1 base and J shed 0 bases, with 16 bases lying between them. CDR3 protein: CASSLEAHGGTSYEQYF. The CDR3, as DNA: TGTGCCAGCAGCTTAGAAGCCCACGGGGGAACCTCCTACGAGCAGTACTTC. The full variable domain, with the rest looked up from reference TRBV7-8 and TRBJ2-7, is GAGVSQSPRYKVAKRGQDVALRCDPISGHVSLFWYQQALGQGPEFLTYFQNEAQLDKSGLPSDRFFAERPEGSVSTLKIQRTQQEDSAVYLCASSLEAHGGTSYEQYFGPGTRLTVT.

CDR3 residues: CASSYTGKTDTQYF. CDR3 DNA sequence: TGTGCCAGCAGTTACACAGGGAAAACAGATACGCAGTATTTT. The V and J genes are TRBV6-5 and TRBJ2-3, with a possible D match to TRBD1 (6 bases). The CDR3 is made up of 14 amino acids. Trimming pared 2 bases from V and 3 bases from J, leaving 9 bases between. Germline CDR1 is MNHEY and CDR2 is SVGAGI.

The chain employs TRBV5-8 and TRBJ2-5; 8 bases align to TRBD2. CDR3 length equals 17 residues. The germline V gene encodes CDR1 SGHTS and CDR2 YDEGEE. Trimming removed 4 bases from V and 5 bases from J; junction bases left unmatched: 16. CDR3 bases: TGTGCCAGCAGCAACGCCCCCGGGACTAGTACGAAGGAGACCCAGTACTTC. Its translation is CASSNAPGTSTKETQYF.

The rearrangement links TRBV2 to TRBJ2-2, with 12 bases identical to TRBD1. The CDR3 sequence is 15 residues long. With 5 bases clipped from V and 7 bases from J, the junction kept 5 bases outside the gene matches. Germline V gene data show CDR1 as SNHLY and CDR2 as FYNNEI. The CDR3: CASSSGQGAVGELFF. The DNA for the CDR3 is TGTGCCAGCAGTTCGGGACAGGGGGCGGTCGGGGAGCTGTTTTTT. Full variable domain (missing parts from reference TRBV2 and TRBJ2-2): EPEVTQTPSHQVTQMGQEVILRCVPISNHLYFYWYRQILGQKVEFLVSFYNNEISEKSEIFDDQFSVERPDGSNFTLKIRSTKLEDSAMYFCASSSGQGAVGELFFGEGSRLTVL.

V is TRBV7-8 and J is TRBJ1-1; D gene uncertain. Looked up from germline, CDR1 is SGHVS and CDR2 is FQNEAQ. V lost 5 bases, J lost 8 bases, and 12 bases lay in between. The CDR3 is made up of 12 amino acids. CDR3 DNA: TGTGCCAGCAGCGCGGGGTCGACCGAAGCTTTCTTT. It translates to CASSAGSTEAFF.

The genes are TRBV28 and TRBJ1-2, with D perhaps TRBD1 (6 bases). The CDR3 is 13 residues long. Between the trimmed V and J ends, which lost 3 bases and 5 bases, there was a span of 10 bases. CDR1 and CDR2 from the germline V gene are MDHEN and SYDVKM. CDR3 in amino acids: CASSLGAGYGYTF. DNA of the CDR3: TGTGCCAGCAGTTTGGGGGCGGGTTATGGCTACACCTTC.